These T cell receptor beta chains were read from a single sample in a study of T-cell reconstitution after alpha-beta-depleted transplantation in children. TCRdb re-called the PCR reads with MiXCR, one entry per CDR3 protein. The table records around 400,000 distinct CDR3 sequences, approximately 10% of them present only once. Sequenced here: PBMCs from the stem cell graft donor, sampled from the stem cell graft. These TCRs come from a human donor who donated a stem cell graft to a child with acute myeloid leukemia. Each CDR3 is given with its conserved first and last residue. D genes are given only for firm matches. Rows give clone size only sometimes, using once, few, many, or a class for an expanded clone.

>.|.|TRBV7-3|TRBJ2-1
TGTGCCAGCAGTTTAACCGGGGGGCGTTTCGATGAGCAGTTCTTC
CASSLTGGRFDEQFF
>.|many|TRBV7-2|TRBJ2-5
TGTGCCAGCAGCCCCAGGGCCTTTCAAGAGACCCAGTACTTC
CASSPRAFQETQYF
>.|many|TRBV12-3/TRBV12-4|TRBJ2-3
TGTGCCAGCAGTTCGGTAGATACGCAGTATTTT
CASSSVDTQYF
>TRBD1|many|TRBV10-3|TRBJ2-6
TGTGCCATCAGTGAACAGGGGACTGGGGCCAACGTCCTGACTTTC
CAISEQGTGANVLTF
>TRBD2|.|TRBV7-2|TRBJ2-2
TGTGCCAGCAGCACCGTAGCGGGGGCTAACACCGGGGAGCTGTTTTTT
CASSTVAGANTGELFF
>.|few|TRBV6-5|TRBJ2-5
TGTGCCAGCAGTTACTCGGTACAGGGTGGAGAGACCCAGTACTTC
CASSYSVQGGETQYF
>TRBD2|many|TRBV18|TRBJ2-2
TGTGCCAGCTCACCACGTCAAGGCGGGGGATCCACCGGGGAGCTGTTTTTT
CASSPRQGGGSTGELFF
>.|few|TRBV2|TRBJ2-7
TGTGCCAGCAGAGACGTCAGGGCGGCACACGAGCAGTACTTC
CASRDVRAAHEQYF
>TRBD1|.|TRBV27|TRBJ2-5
TGTGCCAGCAGTTCTGCGGGACAGGGTCAAGAGACCCAGTACTTC
CASSSAGQGQETQYF
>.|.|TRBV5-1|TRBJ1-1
TGCGCCAGCAGACAGGGCGACAACACTGAAGCTTTCTTT
CASRQGDNTEAFF
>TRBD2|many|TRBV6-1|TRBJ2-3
TGTGCCAGCAGTGAGGTGGGACTAGTTCAAGATACGCAGTATTTT
CASSEVGLVQDTQYF
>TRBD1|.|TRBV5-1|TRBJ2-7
TGCGCCAGCAGTTGGACAGGCGTCTACGAGCAGTACTTC
CASSWTGVYEQYF
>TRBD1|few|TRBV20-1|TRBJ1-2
TGCAGTGCTAGAGATCCACCCATTACAGGGGTTTTCTATGGCTACACCTTC
CSARDPPITGVFYGYTF
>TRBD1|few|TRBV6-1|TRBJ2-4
TGTGCCAGCAGTCCCAGGGGACAGGGGGACATTCAGTACTTC
CASSPRGQGDIQYF
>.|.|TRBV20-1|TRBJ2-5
TGCAGTGCTAGCACTTGGGATGGGGGGCGCGAGACCCAGTACTTC
CSASTWDGGRETQYF